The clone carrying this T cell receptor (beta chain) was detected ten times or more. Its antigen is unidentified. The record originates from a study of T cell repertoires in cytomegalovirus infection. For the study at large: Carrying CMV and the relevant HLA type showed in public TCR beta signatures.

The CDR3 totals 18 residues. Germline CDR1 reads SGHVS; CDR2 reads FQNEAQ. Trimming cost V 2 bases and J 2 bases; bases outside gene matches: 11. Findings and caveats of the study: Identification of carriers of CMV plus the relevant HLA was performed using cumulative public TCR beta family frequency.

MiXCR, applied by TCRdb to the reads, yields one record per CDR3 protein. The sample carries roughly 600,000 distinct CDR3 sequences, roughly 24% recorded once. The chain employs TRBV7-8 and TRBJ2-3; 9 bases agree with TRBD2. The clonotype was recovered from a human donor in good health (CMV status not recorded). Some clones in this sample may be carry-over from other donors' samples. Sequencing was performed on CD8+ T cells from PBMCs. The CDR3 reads CASSLPGRLAEITDTQYF. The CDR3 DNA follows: TGTGCCAGCAGCTTACCTGGCAGACTAGCGGAGATCACAGATACGCAGTATTTT. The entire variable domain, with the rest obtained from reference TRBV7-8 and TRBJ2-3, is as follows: GAGVSQSPRYKVAKRGQDVALRCDPISGHVSLFWYQQALGQGPEFLTYFQNEAQLDKSGLPSDRFFAERPEGSVSTLKIQRTQQEDSAVYLCASSLPGRLAEITDTQYFGPGTRLTVL.